Following are 7 T cell receptor beta chains from one sample sequenced in a study of T-cell reconstitution after alpha-beta-depleted transplantation in children (dated by TCRdb to about 2016). The treatment or condition label of this sample denotes: allogeneic hematopoietic cell transplantation with graft depleted of TCRalphabeta T cells and CD19 B cells. The library was produced with PCR. Sequencing took place on an Illumina HiSeq 2500. To normalize quantification of the TCRbeta repertoire, the TCR libraries were built with molecular barcoding that relied on unique molecular identifiers. TCRdb ran its own pipeline on the public reads, namely fastp trimming at Q25 and MiXCR clone calling, and kept in-frame beta chains. A single entry per CDR3 protein holds the most common genes and DNA from its merged rows. The sample table lists 780,000 or so distinct CDR3 sequences, less than 20% of them with a count of one. Approximately 5% of the sample comes from the top ten.

The sample in question was PBMCs, mostly from graft donor cells, obtained 360 days after TCRalphabeta/CD19-depleted stem cell transplant. These receptors were collected from a male patient younger than 18 who had a stem cell transplant for acute lymphoblastic leukemia, so the T cells may come from the graft donor.

In this sample, this clonotype turned up a few times. The chain joins TRBV7-3 to TRBJ2-3; D not certain. CDR1 is SGHTA and CDR2 is FQGTGA in the germline V gene. The ends were cut back, 0 bases at V and 5 bases at J, with 12 bases in the middle. This CDR3 has 15 amino acids. DNA for the CDR3: TGTGCCAGCAGCTTAACCCCCACCCGAATAGATACGCAGTATTTT. Translation: CASSLTPTRIDTQYF.

This clonotype appeared a few times. The V and J genes are TRBV24-1 and TRBJ2-1; 10 bases are shared with TRBD2. The CDR3 spans 16 residues. CDR1 and CDR2 from the germline V gene are KGHDR and SFDVKD. The V gene end was trimmed by 4 bases and the J gene end by 2 bases; junction bases not matched to a gene: 4. CDR3 region: CATSDPSGRAYNEQFF. The CDR3 DNA follows: TGTGCCACCAGTGACCCAAGCGGGAGGGCCTACAATGAGCAGTTCTTC.

This clonotype was seen only a few times. The chain employs TRBV11-1 and TRBJ2-7; the D call may be TRBD1 or TRBD2 (5 bases each). V was shortened by 3 bases and J by 0 bases, with 24 bases between the two germline ends. This CDR3 region has 19 residues. CDR1 SGHAT and CDR2 FQDESV come from the germline V gene (reference sequence). The CDR3 nucleotides are TGTGCCAGCAGCTTCGACTACCCAGGTTTTTCCCAGGGCTCCTACGAGCAGTACTTC. This codes for CASSFDYPGFSQGSYEQYF.

This clonotype turned up a few times. The chain uses TRBV15 and TRBJ1-1; D unclear. Germline V lookup: CDR1 LNHNV, CDR2 YYDKDF (reference sequence). Trimming shortened V by 0 bases and J by 0 bases, and 8 bases separated the two germline ends. CDR3 length: 15 residues. The CDR3 region is CATSREGTLNTEAFF. DNA of the CDR3: TGTGCCACCAGCAGAGAAGGCACCTTGAACACTGAAGCTTTCTTT.

The sample holds many counts of this clonotype. The chain uses TRBV9 and TRBJ1-2; possible D gene TRBD1, 6 bases. Germline V CDR1 and CDR2: SGDLS, YYNGEE. The CDR3 has 14 amino acids. Trimming removed 4 bases at V and 3 bases at J, with 13 bases between. The CDR3 DNA is TGTGCCAGCAGCTCGCGGGGGGCGGACTATGGCTACACCTTC. It encodes CASSSRGADYGYTF.

The gene calls are TRBV6-5 and TRBJ2-1; a weak D match, TRBD2 (6 bases). CDR1 MNHEY and CDR2 SVGAGI come from the germline V gene. CDR3 length equals 16 residues. V was pared by 0 bases and J by 6 bases, with 15 bases between. CDR3 nucleotide sequence: TGTGCCAGCAGTTACTCGAACCTAGCGATTACCAATGAGCAGTTCTTC. Translating it yields CASSYSNLAITNEQFF.

This clonotype was counted many times. Here the CDR3 reads CSAEDTGELFF. The CDR3 bases are TGCAGCGCCGAGGACACCGGGGAGCTGTTTTTT. This chain joins TRBV29-1 and TRBJ2-2; D not resolved. Germline V CDR1 and CDR2: SQVTM, ANQGSEA. The ends were cut back, 7 bases at V and 3 bases at J, with 6 bases in the middle. The CDR3 covers 11 residues.